Below are 26 T cell receptor beta chains sequenced from a single sample in a study of cytomegalovirus exposure and HLA in healthy donors. The PCR was carried out with 60 Vbeta primers and 13 Jbeta primers. The repertoire was sequenced with immunoSEQ multiplex PCR; TCRdb's copy has only in-frame clones and lacks some. The sample lists about 170,000 clones; roughly 72% were seen once. The sequenced sample was PBMCs. These receptors all stem from a woman in her 30s in good health and CMV-seropositive.

This clone was seen only a few times. The V and J genes are TRBV11-2 and TRBJ1-2; 8 bases map to TRBD1. The germline V gene has CDR1 SGHAT and CDR2 FQNNGV. The length of the CDR3 is 14 residues. J was trimmed by 0 bases and V by 6 bases; bases with no gene match: 3. CDR3 protein: CASRGTGTNYGYTF. The CDR3, as DNA: TGTGCCAGCAGGGGGACAGGAACTAACTATGGCTACACCTTC.

V is TRBV4-3 and J is TRBJ2-3, with 7 positions matching TRBD1. V shed 0 bases, J shed 2 bases, and the junction held 11 bases outside the gene matches. The CDR3 covers 18 residues. The germline gives CDR1 LGHNA, CDR2 YSLEER. CDR3 region: CASSQDVMQGGDTDTQYF. In DNA, the CDR3 is TGCGCCAGCAGCCAAGACGTAATGCAAGGGGGCGACACAGATACGCAGTATTTT.

The V gene is TRBV28, the J gene TRBJ2-4; unclear D gene. Per germline, CDR1 MDHEN and CDR2 SYDVKM. The CDR3 is made up of 13 amino acids. V gave up 3 bases and J gave up 10 bases, with 13 bases separating them. The CDR3 loop is CASSFGVPAIQYF. The CDR3, as DNA: TGTGCCAGCAGTTTCGGTGTCCCTGCAATTCAGTACTTC.

Only a few counts were recorded for this clone. The V call is TRBV9, the J call TRBJ1-1; TRBD1 aligns across 8 bases. Germline trimming cut 3 bases from V and 1 base from J; bases unmatched to any gene: 5. The CDR3 is 15 amino acids. Germline lookup yields CDR1 SGDLS and CDR2 YYNGEE. The CDR3 loop is CASSASTGGNTEAFF. The DNA for the CDR3 is TGTGCCAGCAGCGCCTCTACAGGGGGGAACACTGAAGCTTTCTTT.

The chain links TRBV6-5 to TRBJ2-5; D possibly corresponds to TRBD2 (5 bases). The J call may be in error: the DNA end matches TRBJ2-7 better. From germline, CDR1 is MNHEY and CDR2 SVGAGI. The CDR3 is 14 residues long. CDR3 DNA: TGTGCCAGCAGTTACACAGCGGACTCCTACGAGCAGTACTTC. Translation gives CASSYTADSYEQYF.

The chain employs TRBV28 and TRBJ1-2; weak D call: TRBD1 (5 bases). CDR1 is MDHEN and CDR2 is SYDVKM in the germline V gene. The CDR3 is made up of 13 amino acids. V shed 5 bases and J shed 4 bases, with 11 bases lying between them. CDR3 DNA: TGTGCCAGCAGTGCCGACAGACTCTATGGCTACACCTTC. Translation gives CASSADRLYGYTF.

The rearrangement uses TRBV4-1 and TRBJ2-7, with 9 bases aligning to TRBD1. Germline CDR1 is MGHRA and CDR2 is YSYEKL. Trimming cost V 2 bases and J 5 bases; bases outside gene matches: 7. This CDR3 has 15 residues. The CDR3 region is CASSQPGTGLHEQYF. The CDR3 region has the DNA TGCGCCAGCAGCCAACCCGGGACAGGGTTACACGAGCAGTACTTC.

The chain recombines TRBV27 with TRBJ1-6, with D unclear. CDR1 MNHEY and CDR2 SMNVEV come from the germline V gene (reference sequence). Trimming left V 3 bases short and J 7 bases short, with 4 bases between. The CDR3 has 12 amino acids. The CDR3 is CASSLRNSPLHF. CDR3 nucleotides: TGTGCCAGCAGTTTGAGGAATTCACCCCTCCACTTT.

J is TRBJ1-2 and V is TRBV7-2; TRBD1 is a possible D gene (5 bases). Per the germline V gene, CDR1 is SGHTA and CDR2 is FQGNSA. V lost 5 bases to trimming and J lost 6 bases, with 16 bases between them. CDR3 length equals 14 residues. The CDR3 bases are TGTGCCAGCAGCCCGAGTCGGGGGAGGAATGGCTACACCTTC. This encodes CASSPSRGRNGYTF.

This chain uses TRBV6-5 with TRBJ1-2; D is perhaps TRBD1 (6 bases). CDR3 length equals 14 residues. CDR1 and CDR2 from the germline V gene are MNHEY and SVGAGI. V was pared by 0 bases and J by 2 bases, with 7 bases between. The CDR3 DNA reads TGTGCCAGCAGTTACTCTCAGGGGAACTATGGCTACACCTTC. Translation gives CASSYSQGNYGYTF.

This clone has more than one count but fewer than ten. The V call is TRBV6-5, the J call TRBJ1-6; 7 bases agree with TRBD1. Per germline, CDR1 MNHEY and CDR2 SVGAGI. The CDR3 length is 13 residues. Germline trimming cut 5 bases from V and 5 bases from J; bases unmatched to any gene: 0. The DNA of the CDR3 is TGTGCCAGCAGTGGACAGGATAATTCACCCCTCCACTTT. Protein product: CASSGQDNSPLHF.

This clone was counted only a few times. This chain links TRBV9 with TRBJ1-3, with D unresolved. CDR1 and CDR2 from the germline V gene are SGDLS and YYNGEE. V was trimmed by 4 bases and J by 0 bases, leaving 14 bases between them. The CDR3 spans 16 residues. CDR3 protein: CASSPKDWSSGNTIYF. For the CDR3, the DNA is TGTGCCAGCAGCCCAAAGGACTGGAGCTCTGGAAACACCATATATTTT.

The CDR3 coding sequence is TGTGCCAGCAGCTTAGATCGGGTGTCTGAAGCTTTCTTT. This gives the protein CASSLDRVSEAFF. The chain has TRBV7-2 and TRBJ1-1; no reliable D call. CDR1 is SGHTA, CDR2 FQGNSA, per germline. Trimming took 1 base from V and 6 from J, leaving 9 bases between them. The CDR3 consists of 13 residues. The variable domain in full, completed from reference TRBV7-2 and TRBJ1-1, reads GAGVSQSPSNKVTEKGKDVELRCDPISGHTALYWYRQSLGQGLEFLIYFQGNSAPDKSGLPSDRFSAERTGGSVSTLTIQRTQQEDSAVYLCASSLDRVSEAFFGQGTRLTVV.

This clone was counted only a few times. The V call is TRBV9, the J call TRBJ2-5; D not certain. Germline V gene data show CDR1 as SGDLS and CDR2 as YYNGEE. CDR3 size: 14 residues. V was pared by 0 bases and J by 5 bases, with 11 bases between. The CDR3 DNA is TGTGCCAGCAGCGTAGGTATAACGGTCGAGACCCAGTACTTC. Encoded protein: CASSVGITVETQYF.

This rearrangement joins TRBV7-9 to TRBJ2-2; D unresolved. The CDR3 totals 16 residues. Trimming took off 0 bases at V and 0 bases at J, with 8 bases between the two ends. CDR1 is SEHNR and CDR2 is FQNEAQ in the germline V gene (reference sequence). In DNA form, the CDR3 reads TGTGCCAGCAGCTTAGCATCAGGCCCGAACACCGGGGAGCTGTTTTTT. Translation gives CASSLASGPNTGELFF.

This clone was counted a single time. The chain links TRBV9 to TRBJ2-1; the D gene is possibly TRBD1 (5 bases). Germline assignment: CDR1 SGDLS and CDR2 YYNGEE. The CDR3 spans 15 residues. V lost 4 bases and J 0 bases, leaving 11 bases between the germline ends. The CDR3 region is CASSLTDSSYNEQFF. The CDR3, as DNA: TGTGCCAGCAGCCTCACAGACAGCTCCTACAATGAGCAGTTCTTC.

This clone has only a few counts. The genes are TRBV6-5 and TRBJ2-5, with 7 bases identical to TRBD1. CDR1 is MNHEY and CDR2 is SVGAGI in the germline V gene. The trim removed 6 bases at V and 7 bases at J, leaving 11 bases unmatched. The CDR3 consists of 14 residues. The CDR3 sequence is CASSPTGAGGTQYF. The DNA of the CDR3 is TGTGCCAGCAGCCCTACAGGGGCAGGGGGGACCCAGTACTTC.

The chain recombines TRBV9 with TRBJ2-7; D possibly corresponds to TRBD2 (5 bases). Germline CDR1 is SGDLS and CDR2 is YYNGEE. CDR3 length: 15 amino acids. The V end was cut by 3 bases, the J end by 6 bases, with 19 bases between. In nucleotides, the CDR3 is TGTGCCAGCAGCGGGGAGCACTTTTCAGGATCCGAGCAGTACTTC. Encoded protein: CASSGEHFSGSEQYF.

The rearrangement links TRBV6-4 to TRBJ1-2; D is perhaps TRBD1 (6 bases). V lost 6 bases and J lost 0, with 11 bases in between. Germline-derived CDR1 and CDR2 are MRHNA and SNTAGT. This CDR3 has 14 residues. The CDR3: CASSPDRTNYGYTF. CDR3 bases: TGTGCCAGCAGCCCGGACAGAACTAACTATGGCTACACCTTC.

The chain recombines TRBV6-1 with TRBJ2-5; the D gene is possibly TRBD1 (6 bases). V was clipped by 6 bases and J by 1 base, with 15 bases between them. The CDR3 is made up of 15 amino acids. Germline V gives CDR1 MNHNS, CDR2 SASEGT. The CDR3 bases are TGTGCCAGCAGGGGACCAAAGGGGGTCCAAGAGACCCAGTACTTC. Translated, it gives CASRGPKGVQETQYF.

The chain recombines TRBV7-8 with TRBJ2-1; 12 nucleotides line up with TRBD2. The length of the CDR3 is 19 residues. Trimming took 0 bases from V and 9 from J; bases not matched to a gene: 15. Per the germline V gene, CDR1 is SGHVS and CDR2 is FQNEAQ. In DNA form, the CDR3 reads TGTGCCAGCAGCTTAGCGTATGGGGCTAGCGGGAGGGCCGTCGTTGAGCAGTTCTTC. It translates to CASSLAYGASGRAVVEQFF.

The chain is built from TRBV7-6 and TRBJ2-7, with 9 bases aligning to TRBD1. With 5 bases clipped from V and 2 bases from J, the junction kept 4 bases outside the gene matches. Germline loops: CDR1 SGHVS, CDR2 FNYEAQ. This CDR3 has 14 residues. CDR3 sequence: CASSLGTGTYEQYF. The CDR3 region has the DNA TGTGCCAGCAGCCTGGGGACAGGGACCTACGAGCAGTACTTC.

As concerns this clone: The junction shows a germline mismatch at one end, possibly a read error. CDR3 nucleotide sequence: TGCGCCAGCAGCTTCCCGGGAGCCCTTCGGGTCTTC. Protein product: CASSFPGALRVF. This chain links TRBV5-1 with TRBJ2-1; possible D gene TRBD2, 6 bases. Germline V gene sequence: CDR1 SGHRS, CDR2 YFSETQ. This CDR3 spans 12 amino acids.

The chain is built from TRBV19 and TRBJ2-3, with D possibly matching TRBD2 (6 bases). Germline CDR1 and CDR2: LNHDA and SQIVND (reference sequence). The CDR3 is 13 amino acids. Trimming shortened V by 6 bases and J by 4 bases, and 11 bases separated the two germline ends. CDR3 protein: CASSYGGADTQYF. The CDR3 nucleotides read TGTGCCAGTAGCTATGGAGGGGCAGATACGCAGTATTTT.

V usage is TRBV13 and J usage is TRBJ2-5; TRBD2 agrees at 9 bases. The germline gives CDR1 PRHDT, CDR2 FYEKMQ (reference sequence). The ends lost 3 bases at V and 4 bases at J; junction bases unmatched: 6. The CDR3 length is 15 residues. DNA of the CDR3: TGTGCCAGCAGCTTTTGGTCTAGCGGGGTAGAGACCCAGTACTTC. Translating it yields CASSFWSSGVETQYF.

This clone was recorded only once. The chain carries TRBV28 and TRBJ1-2; a weak D match, TRBD1 (5 bases). The CDR3 sequence is 14 residues long. Germline values: CDR1 MDHEN, CDR2 SYDVKM. The V and J ends lost 6 bases and 3 bases respectively, with 14 bases between them. This CDR3 is CASSPGGEDYGYTF. The CDR3 region has the DNA TGTGCCAGCAGCCCCGGGGGGGAGGACTATGGCTACACCTTC.